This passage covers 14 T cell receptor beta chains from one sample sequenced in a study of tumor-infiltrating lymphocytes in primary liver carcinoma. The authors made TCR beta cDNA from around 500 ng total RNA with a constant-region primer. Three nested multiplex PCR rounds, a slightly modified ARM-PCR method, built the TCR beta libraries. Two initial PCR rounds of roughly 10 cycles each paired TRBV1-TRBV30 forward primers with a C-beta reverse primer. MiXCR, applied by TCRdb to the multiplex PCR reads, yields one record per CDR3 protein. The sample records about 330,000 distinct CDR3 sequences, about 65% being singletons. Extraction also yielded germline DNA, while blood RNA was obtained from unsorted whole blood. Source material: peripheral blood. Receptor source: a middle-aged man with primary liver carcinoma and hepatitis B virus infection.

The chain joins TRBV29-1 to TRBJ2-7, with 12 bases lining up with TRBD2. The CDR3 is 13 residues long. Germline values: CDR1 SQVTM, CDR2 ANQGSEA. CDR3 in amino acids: CRARLAGAYEQYV. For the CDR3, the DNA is TGCAGAGCACGACTAGCGGGGGCCTACGAGCAGTACGTC.

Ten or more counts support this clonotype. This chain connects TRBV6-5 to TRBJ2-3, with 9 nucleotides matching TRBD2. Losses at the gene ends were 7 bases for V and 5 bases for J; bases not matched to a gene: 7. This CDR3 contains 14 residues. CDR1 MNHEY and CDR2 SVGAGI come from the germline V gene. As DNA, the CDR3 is TGTGCCAGCACCTTAGCGGGAGACGTAGATACGCAGTATTTT. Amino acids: CASTLAGDVDTQYF.

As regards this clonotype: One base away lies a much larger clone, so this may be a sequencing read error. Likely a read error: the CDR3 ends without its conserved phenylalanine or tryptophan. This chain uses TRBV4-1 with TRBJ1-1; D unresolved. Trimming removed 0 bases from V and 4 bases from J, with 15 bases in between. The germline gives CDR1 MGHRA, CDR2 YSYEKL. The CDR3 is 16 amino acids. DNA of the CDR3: TGCGCCAGCAGCCAAGATAGGGCCAGCTCGAGCACTGAAGCTTTCTTA. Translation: CASSQDRASSSTEAFL.

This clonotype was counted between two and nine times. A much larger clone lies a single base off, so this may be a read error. The CDR3 DNA follows: TGTGCCAGCAGTTTAATGGCACTACTACATGAGACCCAGTACTTC. Protein product: CASSLMALLHETQYF. The chain joins TRBV12-3 or TRBV12-4 to TRBJ2-5; no firm D call. The V end lost 2 bases, the J end lost 5 bases, and 15 bases lay between the germline ends. The length of the CDR3 is 15 residues.

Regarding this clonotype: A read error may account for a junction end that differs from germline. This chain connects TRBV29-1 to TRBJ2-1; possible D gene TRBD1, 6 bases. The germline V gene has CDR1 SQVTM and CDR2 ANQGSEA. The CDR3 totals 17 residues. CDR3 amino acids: CIVEESGQLSSYNEQFF. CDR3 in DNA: TGCATCGTTGAAGAATCAGGACAGTTGAGCTCCTACAATGAGCAGTTCTTC.

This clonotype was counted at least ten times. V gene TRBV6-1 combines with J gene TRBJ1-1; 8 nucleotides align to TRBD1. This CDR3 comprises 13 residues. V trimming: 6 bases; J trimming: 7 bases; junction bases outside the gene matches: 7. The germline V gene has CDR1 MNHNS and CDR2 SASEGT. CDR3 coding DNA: TGTGCCAGCAGGATGACAGGGGCGCTTGAAGCTTTCTTT. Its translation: CASRMTGALEAFF.

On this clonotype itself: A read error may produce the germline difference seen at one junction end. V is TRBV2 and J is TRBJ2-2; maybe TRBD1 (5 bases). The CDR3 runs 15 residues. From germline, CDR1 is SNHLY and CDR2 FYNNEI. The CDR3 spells CVSSPTVSNTGELFF. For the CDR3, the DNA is TGTGTCAGCAGCCCGACAGTCTCGAACACCGGGGAGCTGTTTTTT.

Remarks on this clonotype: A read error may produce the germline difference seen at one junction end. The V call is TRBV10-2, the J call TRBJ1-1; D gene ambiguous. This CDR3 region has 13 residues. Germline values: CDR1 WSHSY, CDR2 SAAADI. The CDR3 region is CPSSRGMNTEAFF. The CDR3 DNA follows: TGCCCCAGCAGCAGAGGGATGAACACTGAAGCTTTCTTT.

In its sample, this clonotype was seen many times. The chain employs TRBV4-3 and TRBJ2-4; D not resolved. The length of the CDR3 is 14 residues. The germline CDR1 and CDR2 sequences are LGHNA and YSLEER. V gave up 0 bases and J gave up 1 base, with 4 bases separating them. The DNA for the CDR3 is TGCGCCAGCAGCCAAGATTGGGCCAAAAACATTCAGTACTTC. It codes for CASSQDWAKNIQYF.

The CDR3 region is CASSAREGLVLETQYF. Written as DNA, the CDR3 is TGTGCCAGCAGCGCCCGGGAGGGTCTAGTCTTAGAGACCCAGTACTTC. The V gene is TRBV7-2, the J gene TRBJ2-5; 8 bases line up with TRBD2. V trimming: 5 bases; J trimming: 4 bases; junction bases outside the gene matches: 12. Germline V gene data show CDR1 as SGHTA and CDR2 as FQGNSA. The length of the CDR3 is 16 residues.

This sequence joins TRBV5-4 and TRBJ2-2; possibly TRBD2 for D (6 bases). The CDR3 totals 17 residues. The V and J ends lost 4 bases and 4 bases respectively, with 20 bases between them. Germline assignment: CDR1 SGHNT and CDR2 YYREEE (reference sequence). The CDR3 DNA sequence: TGTGCCAGCAGCCCGGGAGCTACCTCCCTGAGCACCGGGGAGCTGTTTTTT. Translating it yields CASSPGATSLSTGELFF.

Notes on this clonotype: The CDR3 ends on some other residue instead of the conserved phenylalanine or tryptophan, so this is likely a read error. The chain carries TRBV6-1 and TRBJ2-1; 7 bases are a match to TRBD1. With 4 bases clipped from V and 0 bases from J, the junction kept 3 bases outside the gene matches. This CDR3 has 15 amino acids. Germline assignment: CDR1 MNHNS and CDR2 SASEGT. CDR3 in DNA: TGTGCCAGCAGTGGAGGGACAGCCTCCTACAATGAGCAGTTCTCC. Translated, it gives CASSGGTASYNEQFS.

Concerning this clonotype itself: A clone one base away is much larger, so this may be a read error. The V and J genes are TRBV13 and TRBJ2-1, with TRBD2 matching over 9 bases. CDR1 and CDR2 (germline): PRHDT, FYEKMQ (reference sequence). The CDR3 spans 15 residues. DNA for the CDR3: TGTGCCAGCAGCTTAGGGTCGCTAGCGGGAAAGGATCAGGACTTC. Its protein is CASSLGSLAGKDQDF.

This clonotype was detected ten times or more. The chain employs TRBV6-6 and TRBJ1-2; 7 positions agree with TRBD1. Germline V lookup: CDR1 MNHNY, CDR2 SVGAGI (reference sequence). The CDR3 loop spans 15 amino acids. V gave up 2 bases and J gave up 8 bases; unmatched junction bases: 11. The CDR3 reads CASSYPGQDLLGYTF. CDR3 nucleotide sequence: TGTGCCAGCAGTTACCCCGGACAGGACCTCTTGGGCTACACCTTC.